Listed below are T cell receptor beta chains from one sample, sequenced in a study of T cell responses to AZD1222 COVID-19 vaccine. Profiled with immunoSEQ multiplex PCR; TCRdb holds only in-frame clones, not every one. The sample has about 140,000 clones, about nine tenths seen once. Sequenced here: peripheral blood, sampled 28 days after the second AZD1222 dose. The receptors stem from an adult who received the AZD1222 COVID-19 vaccine. Both conserved end residues are part of each CDR3. A D gene is named only where the DNA matches it firmly. Clone size is stated in some rows and not others, as once, few, many or a class when expanded.

TRBJ1-4,once,TRBD1,TRBV12-3/TRBV12-4,TGTGCCAGCACCCTGACAGGGTCCAGGGGACTGTTTTTT,CASTLTGSRGLFF
TRBJ1-1,.,TRBD1,TRBV19,TGTGCCAGTAGTATATATGATTCCGGACAGGGCGAAGCTTTCTTT,CASSIYDSGQGEAFF
TRBJ1-3,.,TRBD1,TRBV9,TGTGCCAGCAGCGCCCAACTGGACAGGGTGGGAAACACCATATATTTT,CASSAQLDRVGNTIYF
TRBJ1-5,.,.,TRBV7-2,TGTGCCAGCAGCTTACAGGCAGGAAGGGGCAATCAGCCCCAGCATTTT,CASSLQAGRGNQPQHF
TRBJ1-2,.,TRBD1,TRBV23-1,TGCGCCAGCAGTCAATCGAATATGGACAGGTTAAACTATGGCTACACCTTC,CASSQSNMDRLNYGYTF
TRBJ2-5,.,TRBD1,TRBV28,TGTGCCAGCAGTTTCGATGTGACAGGGATAAAGACCCAGTACTTC,CASSFDVTGIKTQYF
TRBJ2-7,medium-sized,.,TRBV6-5,TGTGCCAGCAGTCCCTACAGGGCTCAATACGAGCAGTACTTC,CASSPYRAQYEQYF
TRBJ1-1,.,.,TRBV18,TGTGCCAGCTCACCTACCATAGGGGCCGCGGGGCAGGAGGAAGCTTTCTTT,CASSPTIGAAGQEEAFF
TRBJ2-5,.,.,TRBV5-1,TGCGCCAGCAGCTCAGAGGGCGTGACAACCAACCAAGAGACCCAGTACTTC,CASSSEGVTTNQETQYF
TRBJ2-2,.,.,TRBV30,TGTGCCTGGAGTAAAACCGGCCGGCAGCTCACCGGGGAGCTGTTTTTT,CAWSKTGRQLTGELFF
TRBJ1-4,once,.,TRBV3-1/TRBV3-2,TGTGCCAGCAGCCATTTTGGGGATTCTGCAACTAATGAAAAACTGTTTTTT,CASSHFGDSATNEKLFF
TRBJ2-7,few,TRBD1,TRBV14,TGTGCCAGCAGCCAAGAACCGGGACAGGGACCCCCCACGGACGAGCAGTACTTC,CASSQEPGQGPPTDEQYF
TRBJ2-1,.,TRBD2,TRBV11-2,TGTGCCAGCACCCTAGCGGGGGGGCTTCGGAATGAGCAGTTCTTC,CASTLAGGLRNEQFF